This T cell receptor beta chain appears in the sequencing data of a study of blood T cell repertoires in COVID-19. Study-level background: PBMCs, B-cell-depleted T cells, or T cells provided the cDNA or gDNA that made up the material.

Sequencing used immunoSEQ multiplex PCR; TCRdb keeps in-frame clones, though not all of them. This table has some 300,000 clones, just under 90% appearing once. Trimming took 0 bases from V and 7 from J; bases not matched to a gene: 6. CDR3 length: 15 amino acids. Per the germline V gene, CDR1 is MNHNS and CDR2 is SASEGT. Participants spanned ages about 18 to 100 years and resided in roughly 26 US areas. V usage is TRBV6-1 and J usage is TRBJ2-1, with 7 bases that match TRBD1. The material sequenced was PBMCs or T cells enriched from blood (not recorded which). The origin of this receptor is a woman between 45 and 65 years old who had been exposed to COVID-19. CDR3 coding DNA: TGTGCCAGCAGTGAAGCGAACAGGGGAAGGAATGAGCAGTTCTTC. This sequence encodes CASSEANRGRNEQFF.